These 7 T cell receptor beta chains were all obtained from the same sample, sequenced in a study of radiation and T cells in renal cell carcinoma. The time point denotes: baseline pretreatment blood. The treatment is: 15 Gy SBRT to primary tumor, nephrectomy 4 weeks later. Using immunoSEQ multiplex PCR, the repertoire was profiled, and TCRdb retains in-frame clones only, with some absent. The sample has roughly 150,000 clones, 88% seen once; the top ten hold 4.1%. Sample: blood, taken from a patient whose treatment included radiotherapy and nephrectomy. All receptors derive from a woman in her seventies with renal cell carcinoma.

The rearrangement joins TRBV19 to TRBJ1-2; D ambiguous. The CDR3 sequence is 12 residues long. CDR1 and CDR2 from the germline V gene are LNHDA and SQIVND (reference sequence). Trimming took off 3 bases at V and 1 base at J, with 3 bases between the two ends. The CDR3 nucleotides read TGTGCCAGTAGTATTAATAACTATGGCTACACCTTC. It yields the protein CASSINNYGYTF.

J is TRBJ1-6 and V is TRBV7-9, with D possibly being TRBD1 (6 bases). Germline CDR1 reads SEHNR; CDR2 reads FQNEAQ (reference sequence). Trimming pared 3 bases from V and 2 bases from J, leaving 11 bases between. The CDR3 spans 16 residues. The CDR3 protein is CASSFQGPTYNSPLHF. As DNA, the CDR3 is TGTGCCAGCAGCTTTCAGGGGCCCACCTATAATTCACCCCTCCACTTT.

This clone was observed a single time. The gene calls are TRBV11-3 and TRBJ2-2, with 10 positions matching TRBD1. Germline CDR1 and CDR2: SGHNT and YENEEA. This CDR3 contains 17 residues. With 4 bases clipped from V and 7 bases from J, the junction kept 12 bases outside the gene matches. CDR3 coding DNA: TGTGCCAGCAGCTCCTCCCGGGACAGGGGCTTTAACGGGGAGCTGTTTTTT. It yields the protein CASSSSRDRGFNGELFF. Full variable domain (remainder filled in from reference TRBV11-3 and TRBJ2-2): EAGVVQSPRYKIIEKKQPVAFWCNPISGHNTLYWYLQNLGQGPELLIRYENEEAVDDSQLPKDRFSAERLKGVDSTLKIQPAELGDSAVYLCASSSSRDRGFNGELFFGEGSRLTVL.

The chain links TRBV30 to TRBJ1-3; no firm D call. This CDR3 region has 13 residues. V was trimmed by 5 bases and J by 3 bases, leaving 11 bases between them. The germline V gene encodes CDR1 GTSNPN and CDR2 SVGIG (reference sequence). The DNA for the CDR3 is TGTGCCTGGGGCGAGGGATATGGAAACACCATATATTTT. Protein sequence: CAWGEGYGNTIYF.

This chain connects TRBV5-6 to TRBJ2-5; D unresolved. Germline CDR1 is SGHDT and CDR2 is YYEEEE. The ends were cut back, 5 bases at V and 6 bases at J, with 17 bases in the middle. CDR3 length: 14 amino acids. CDR3: CASSIAGPSQTQYF. DNA for the CDR3: TGTGCCAGCAGTATTGCCGGGCCTTCGCAGACCCAGTACTTC.

This sequence joins TRBV9 and TRBJ2-1; TRBD2 might be the D (5 bases). Germline loops: CDR1 SGDLS, CDR2 YYNGEE. The CDR3 is made up of 13 amino acids. V lost 0 bases and J lost 9, with 10 bases in between. CDR3 in amino acids: CASSVATGSEQFF. CDR3 DNA sequence: TGTGCCAGCAGCGTAGCTACGGGGAGTGAGCAGTTCTTC.

The rearrangement links TRBV27 to TRBJ2-1, with 7 bases fitting TRBD2. J was trimmed by 8 bases and V by 1 base; bases with no gene match: 11. CDR3 length equals 16 residues. Germline V gene lookup returns CDR1 MNHEY and CDR2 SMNVEV (reference sequence). The CDR3 bases are TGTGCCAGCAGTTTATGGGGGGGGTCCCGAAGGGATGAGCAGTTCTTC. Encoded protein: CASSLWGGSRRDEQFF.